Listed below are T cell receptor beta chains from one sample, sequenced in a study of PD-1 blockade in mismatch repair-deficient tumors. Libraries were prepared by immunoSEQ multiplex PCR; TCRdb keeps only in-frame clonotypes and omits some of them. The table shows roughly 130,000 clones, with around nine tenths occurring only once. The sample consisted of peripheral blood, taken approximately 69 weeks after starting pembrolizumab. Receptor source: an adult with mismatch repair-deficient cancer. CDR3s include the opening cysteine and the closing phenylalanine or tryptophan. The D gene is left open where the match is weak.

D gene: NA
V gene: TRBV4-1
J gene: TRBJ1-1
CDR3 protein: CASSSGPLNTEAFF

D gene: TRBD2
V gene: TRBV4-1
J gene: TRBJ2-5
CDR3 protein: CASSQETRISLGLAKRDF

D gene: NA
V gene: TRBV5-1
J gene: TRBJ2-7
CDR3 protein: CASSSPGLYEQYF

D gene: NA
V gene: TRBV10-3
J gene: TRBJ2-1
CDR3 protein: CAISEPTRGGEPVGEQFF

D gene: TRBD2
V gene: TRBV28
J gene: TRBJ2-1
CDR3 protein: CASSHPAGVSNEQFF

D gene: NA
V gene: TRBV5-8
J gene: TRBJ2-1
CDR3 protein: CASSLRRRSSYNEQFF

D gene: NA
V gene: TRBV4-1
J gene: TRBJ1-5
CDR3 protein: CASSQDIRVLGSQPQHF

D gene: NA
V gene: TRBV29-1
J gene: TRBJ2-6
CDR3 protein: CSVRGGANVLTF

D gene: TRBD1
V gene: TRBV16
J gene: TRBJ2-7
CDR3 protein: CASSHPGQGYEQYF

D gene: TRBD2
V gene: TRBV29-1
J gene: TRBJ2-7
CDR3 protein: CSVDVAGTYEQYF

D gene: NA
V gene: TRBV15
J gene: TRBJ2-6
CDR3 protein: CATSSGPSSGANVLTF

D gene: TRBD2
V gene: TRBV14
J gene: TRBJ2-2
CDR3 protein: CASSQDNGRGTGELFF

D gene: TRBD1
V gene: TRBV6-6
J gene: TRBJ1-2
CDR3 protein: CASSGTGTNYGYTF

D gene: NA
V gene: TRBV10-3
J gene: TRBJ1-1
CDR3 protein: CAISESYGGTEAFF

D gene: NA
V gene: TRBV6-1
J gene: TRBJ1-5
CDR3 protein: CASSERPHQPQHF

D gene: NA
V gene: TRBV18
J gene: TRBJ1-1
CDR3 protein: CASSREREMNTEAFF